The subject of this entry is one TCR beta chain. Its recognized antigen is unknown. Base-call qualities are not available, and no considerably larger clone is one nucleotide away. The entry originates in a study of post-analysis software for immune sequencing data (dated by TCRdb to between 2015 and 2017). Turning to the overall study: Disease courses on record covered relapsing-remitting, secondary progressive and progressive-relapsing multiple sclerosis, though some patients had no subtype annotation. A subset of samples was prepared in parallel using single-end sample barcoding, then pooled and co-amplified after Illumina adapter ligation. The multiple sclerosis patient repertoires were compared with about a dozen previously published healthy control repertoires from donors aged about 6 to 26 years. Broad study findings and their caveats: Compared with controls, multiple sclerosis patients had significantly lower normalized Chao1 diversity, a finding suggesting substantial peripheral T-cell clonal expansion. When samples were clustered directly using the F measure, samples prepared in the same batch co-clustered strongly, which prompted a batch-effect correction. The control group was slightly older than the multiple sclerosis patient group. Significantly higher frequencies in patients than in controls were found for five or six TRBV segments, including TRBV5-6, TRBV5-1 and TRBV20-1.

To prepare the library, PCR was applied. The instrument given in TCRdb is Illumina HiSeq 2500. To reduce PCR and sequencing biases, unique molecular identifiers were built into the TCR beta cDNA libraries. Per 1 to 10 million input T cells, approximately 500,000 cDNA molecules were obtained, such that each molecule approximated one T cell. The same protocol used for the earlier healthy control dataset was applied to prepare and sequence the patient libraries. Samples belonging to the same batch were prepared together, multiplexed and sequenced on a shared HiSeq lane. Concerning the study's data processing: Raw barcoded reads were processed with MIGEC, and single-read molecular identifier groups were discarded before consensus assembly and CDR3 extraction. Clonotype tables were post-analysed with VDJtools, and diversity was normalized by down-sampling all datasets to the smallest sample size. To correct batch-related cross-sample contamination, repertoire overlap clustering matched CDR3 amino acid sequences but not nucleotide sequences. TCRdb itself trimmed the public reads at Q25 with fastp, ran MiXCR and retained productive beta chains. Rows are combined by CDR3 protein, so each entry shows the most common genes and DNA. In this record, the V and J calls reflect TCRdb's handling and not the investigators' own analysis. The table for this sample lists about 820,000 distinct CDR3 sequences; roughly 58% of them were counted only once. Approximately 4.3% of the sample rests with the top ten.

V is pared back by 1 base and J by 0 bases, with 13 bases lying between the germline termini. Its CDR3 holds 17 amino acids, cysteine through phenylalanine. Left in the record is the CDR3 DNA by itself, 51 bases read in frame from the first base. CDR1 and CDR2 are read off the germline V gene as SGHVS and FNYEAQ. To demonstrate the VDJtools post-analysis software, TCR beta repertoires were profiled from the peripheral blood of more than 10 young patients with multiple sclerosis. The multiple sclerosis patients were children and adolescents ranging in age from roughly 6 to 16 years. This sequence uses TRBV7-6 and TRBJ2-1, with the D segment identity uncertain. The TCR was taken from a girl aged 5 to 17 with multiple sclerosis. The specimen was blood. The CDR3 protein is CASSLEWTRSSYNEQFF. The nucleotide sequence is given as TGTGCCAGCAGCTTAGAGTGGACCCGGAGCTCCTACAATGAGCAGTTCTTC.